The 29 T cell receptor beta chains listed next were all sequenced from one sample in a study of shared clonotypes between healthy human individuals. This table comes from immunoSEQ multiplex PCR, and its TCRdb copy is limited to in-frame clones, with some not included. The data show more than 2,000,000 clones, about 92% seen once. Specimen: naive CD4+ T cells from PBMCs. Specified subset: CD45RA+ positively selected. These receptors were obtained from a man aged 18 to 29 in good health. Some clones in this sample may be carry-over from other donors' samples.

The CDR3 region is CSARDPNGYTF. In nucleotides, the CDR3 is TGCAGTGCCCGAGACCCAAATGGCTACACCTTC. The chain combines TRBV20-1 with TRBJ1-2; D gene ambiguous. The CDR3 covers 11 residues. The ends were cut back, 6 bases at V and 6 bases at J, with 11 bases in the middle. Germline CDR1 reads DFQATT; CDR2 reads SNEGSKA (reference sequence).

The chain combines TRBV2 with TRBJ2-7; 7 positions match TRBD2. The CDR3 runs to 14 residues. J gave up 6 bases and V 10 bases, and 15 bases lay outside the gene matches. Germline loops: CDR1 SNHLY, CDR2 FYNNEI. The CDR3 is CATSPGLLLSEQYF. The CDR3 DNA sequence: TGTGCCACCTCACCGGGACTACTCCTCTCCGAGCAGTACTTC.

This clone showed up just a few times. The gene calls are TRBV5-1 and TRBJ1-2; 7 nucleotides line up with TRBD1. The V gene's germline CDR1 is SGHRS and CDR2 YFSETQ. The CDR3 spans 14 residues. The trim removed 6 bases at V and 0 bases at J, leaving 5 bases unmatched. The CDR3 DNA reads TGCGCCAGCACGGGGGGACAGACTAACTATGGCTACACCTTC. Its protein product is CASTGGQTNYGYTF.

The chain recombines TRBV2 with TRBJ1-1; D might be TRBD1 (6 bases). Germline V CDR1 and CDR2: SNHLY, FYNNEI. This CDR3 has 13 residues. Trimming removed 9 bases at V and 1 base at J, with 12 bases between. The DNA of the CDR3 is TGTGCCAGTCTACTAGGGGGGAACACTGAAGCTTTCTTT. Residues: CASLLGGNTEAFF.

The chain uses TRBV6-1 and TRBJ2-1, with D unclear. The CDR3 runs to 12 residues. CDR1 is MNHNS, CDR2 SASEGT, per germline. V lost 11 bases and J lost 2, with 10 bases in between. The CDR3 is CASYGTYNEQFF. The CDR3 DNA is TGTGCCTCCTATGGAACCTACAATGAGCAGTTCTTC.

This clone is a singleton in its sample. This sequence joins TRBV18 and TRBJ1-1, with D perhaps TRBD1 (5 bases). Trimming took off 3 bases at V and 4 bases at J, with 12 bases between the two ends. The germline V gene has CDR1 KGHSH and CDR2 LQKENI. The CDR3 has 14 residues. The CDR3: CASSPGTMGTEAFF. The CDR3 DNA reads TGTGCCAGCTCACCCGGGACGATGGGCACTGAAGCTTTCTTT.

On this clone itself: The same CDR3 arises from other DNA sequences in this sample as well. The chain uses TRBV29-1 and TRBJ2-7; tentative D call: TRBD2 (6 bases). CDR1 and CDR2 from the germline V gene are SQVTM and ANQGSEA. The length of the CDR3 is 12 residues. The ends were cut back, 4 bases at V and 6 bases at J, with 13 bases in the middle. The CDR3 reads CSVVPGGGEQYF. CDR3 coding DNA: TGCAGCGTTGTACCCGGGGGAGGCGAGCAGTACTTC.

V is TRBV5-4 and J is TRBJ2-1, with 7 bases identical to TRBD2. The J segment lost 2 bases and the V segment lost 4 bases, leaving 6 bases of the junction unmatched. Germline V gene lookup returns CDR1 SGHNT and CDR2 YYREEE (reference sequence). The CDR3 is 15 amino acids. As DNA, the CDR3 is TGTGCCAGCAGCCCTACTAGCGAGGCCTACAATGAGCAGTTCTTC. It encodes CASSPTSEAYNEQFF.

The rearrangement links TRBV28 to TRBJ1-5; 8 bases map to TRBD1. The V gene end was trimmed by 6 bases and the J gene end by 0 bases; junction bases not matched to a gene: 10. CDR1 is MDHEN, CDR2 SYDVKM, per germline. This CDR3 is 17 amino acids long. Here the CDR3 reads CASSLKRTGYSNQPQHF. The CDR3, as DNA: TGTGCCAGCAGCCTAAAGCGGACAGGGTATAGCAATCAGCCCCAGCATTTT.

This sequence joins TRBV27 and TRBJ1-5, with D maybe TRBD1 (5 bases). Per the germline V gene, CDR1 is MNHEY and CDR2 is SMNVEV (reference sequence). V gave up 6 bases and J gave up 3 bases, with 9 bases separating them. This CDR3 is 13 amino acids long. The CDR3 loop is CASSDRINQPQHF. In DNA form, the CDR3 reads TGTGCCAGCAGCGACAGAATCAATCAGCCCCAGCATTTT.

The V call is TRBV19, the J call TRBJ2-4; the match to TRBD2 covers 10 bases. V shed 5 bases, J shed 0 bases, and the junction held 10 bases outside the gene matches. There are 18 residues in the CDR3. From germline, CDR1 is LNHDA and CDR2 SQIVND (reference sequence). The CDR3 reads CASSPGLAASVAKNIQYF. For the CDR3, the DNA is TGTGCCAGTAGTCCCGGACTAGCGGCGAGTGTAGCCAAAAACATTCAGTACTTC.

Only one count was recorded for this clone. V gene TRBV7-2 combines with J gene TRBJ2-3; TRBD1 agrees at 8 bases. In germline, CDR1 is SGHTA, CDR2 FQGNSA. The CDR3 is 17 residues long. V lost 5 bases to trimming and J lost 3 bases; unmatched junction nucleotides: 13. The CDR3 bases are TGTGCCAGCAGCCCTAGGGGACAGGTAGAAGGTACAGATACGCAGTATTTT. Amino acid sequence: CASSPRGQVEGTDTQYF.

The rearrangement joins TRBV7-8 to TRBJ1-4; D gene unclear. The V gene lost 5 bases and the J gene lost 6 bases, with 7 bases spanning the gap. Germline-derived CDR1 and CDR2 are SGHVS and FQNEAQ. CDR3 length: 12 residues. The CDR3 sequence: CASSGADEKLFF. The CDR3 region has the DNA TGTGCCAGCAGCGGAGCGGATGAAAAACTGTTTTTT.

The CDR3 nucleotides read TGCGCCAGCAGCTTGACTCGGGCGGGCTATGGCTACACCTTC. Its translation is CASSLTRAGYGYTF. The chain combines TRBV5-1 with TRBJ1-2; unclear D gene. The V gene lost 1 base and the J gene lost 4 bases, with 11 bases spanning the gap. Germline values: CDR1 SGHRS, CDR2 YFSETQ. This CDR3 is 14 amino acids long. Looking up the rest from reference TRBV5-1 and TRBJ1-2 gives the full variable domain: KAGVTQTPRYLIKTRGQQVTLSCSPISGHRSVSWYQQTPGQGLQFLFEYFSETQRNKGNFPGRFSGRQFSNSRSEMNVSTLELGDSALYLCASSLTRAGYGYTFGSGTRLTVV.

The chain is built from TRBV7-2 and TRBJ2-7; a possible D gene is TRBD1 (5 bases). Per germline, CDR1 SGHTA and CDR2 FQGNSA. The CDR3 spans 13 residues. The V end lost 7 bases, the J end lost 2 bases, and 12 bases lay between the germline ends. This CDR3 is CASTPAGTYEQYF. The CDR3 DNA is TGTGCCAGCACCCCCGCAGGGACCTACGAGCAGTACTTC.

For this clone: The same CDR3 arises from other DNA sequences in this sample as well. This chain uses TRBV4-1 with TRBJ2-5; D possibly corresponds to TRBD2 (5 bases). V was shortened by 3 bases and J by 5 bases, with 7 bases between the two germline ends. The CDR3 contains 12 residues. Germline CDR1 and CDR2: MGHRA and YSYEKL. CDR3 nucleotide sequence: TGCGCCAGCAGCCAGACTAAGGAGACCCAGTACTTC. This codes for CASSQTKETQYF.

This chain links TRBV5-4 with TRBJ2-7; 8 bases fit TRBD1. The CDR3 extends over 13 amino acids. Per germline, CDR1 SGHNT and CDR2 YYREEE (reference sequence). V dropped 4 bases and J dropped 5; count of bases not matched to a gene: 5. This CDR3 is CASSPGGPDEQYF. CDR3 coding DNA: TGTGCCAGCAGCCCAGGGGGCCCAGACGAGCAGTACTTC.

The rearrangement links TRBV7-9 to TRBJ1-4; D unclear. In germline, CDR1 is SEHNR, CDR2 FQNEAQ (reference sequence). The CDR3 runs to 15 residues. V lost 5 bases and J 0 bases, leaving 10 bases between the germline ends. The DNA of the CDR3 is TGTGCCAGCAGCAAGGCGTTAGCAACTAATGAAAAACTGTTTTTT. Translated: CASSKALATNEKLFF.

This clone showed up just once. V and J are TRBV4-1 and TRBJ2-1, with TRBD2 identical over 11 bases. Germline-derived CDR1 and CDR2 are MGHRA and YSYEKL. J gave up 2 bases and V 5 bases, and 2 bases lay outside the gene matches. This CDR3 region has 15 residues. CDR3 in amino acids: CASSSGLAAYNEQFF. CDR3 in DNA: TGCGCCAGCAGCTCGGGACTAGCGGCCTACAATGAGCAGTTCTTC.

CDR3 sequence (DNA): TGTGCCAGCAGTTTAGGGACAGGTGCCGCCGAGACCCAGTACTTC. Protein product: CASSLGTGAAETQYF. The J gene is TRBJ2-5, the V gene TRBV28; 8 bases match TRBD1. Per the germline V gene, CDR1 is MDHEN and CDR2 is SYDVKM. The length of the CDR3 is 15 residues. The J segment lost 5 bases and the V segment lost 2 bases, leaving 7 bases of the junction unmatched. The full variable domain, completed using reference TRBV28 and TRBJ2-5, is DVKVTQSSRYLVKRTGEKVFLECVQDMDHENMFWYRQDPGLGLRLIYFSYDVKMKEKGDIPEGYSVSREKKERFSLILESASTNQTSMYLCASSLGTGAAETQYFGPGTRLLVL.

The CDR3 region has the DNA TGTGCCAGCAGTTTAGGGAGTGGGGGTTGGGAAAAACTGTTTTTT. It specifies CASSLGSGGWEKLFF. V gene TRBV28 combines with J gene TRBJ1-4; possibly TRBD1 for D (5 bases). Trimming cost V 2 bases and J 8 bases, with 15 bases left between them. The CDR3 covers 15 residues. Germline V gene sequence: CDR1 MDHEN, CDR2 SYDVKM.

This rearrangement joins TRBV6-1 to TRBJ1-3, with a tentative D call TRBD1 (5 bases). V lost 2 bases and J lost 7, with 9 bases in between. CDR3 size: 13 residues. From germline, CDR1 is MNHNS and CDR2 SASEGT. The DNA for the CDR3 is TGTGCCAGCAGTGAAACCCAGGGCAACACCATATATTTT. This encodes CASSETQGNTIYF.

CDR3 residues: CASSVGQGFSYGYTF. The CDR3 nucleotides read TGTGCCAGCAGCGTAGGACAGGGTTTCAGTTATGGCTACACCTTC. This chain uses TRBV9 with TRBJ1-2, with 7 bases lining up with TRBD1. Germline V gene data show CDR1 as SGDLS and CDR2 as YYNGEE. J gave up 5 bases and V 0 bases, and 7 bases lay outside the gene matches. The CDR3 loop spans 15 amino acids.

CDR3 nucleotide sequence: TGCGCCAGCAGCCCCTTTGAGGCTAGCACAGATACGCAGTATTTT. Translated, it gives CASSPFEASTDTQYF. V gene TRBV5-1 combines with J gene TRBJ2-3, with D uncertain. The germline V and J ends were trimmed by 4 bases and 0 bases, with 12 bases remaining between them. CDR3 length: 15 amino acids. Germline V CDR1 and CDR2: SGHRS, YFSETQ.

This chain connects TRBV10-1 to TRBJ2-7; the D gene is possibly TRBD1 (6 bases). The V and J ends lost 6 bases and 6 bases respectively, with 21 bases between them. CDR1 and CDR2 from the germline V gene are WNHNN and SYGVQD (reference sequence). The CDR3 totals 15 residues. DNA for the CDR3: TGCGCCAGCAGCGGGGATGGGGACATAGTTTGCGAGCAGTACTTC. This gives the protein CASSGDGDIVCEQYF.

This clone was observed once. This chain joins TRBV27 and TRBJ1-1, with 9 bases identical to TRBD1. After removal of 5 bases from V and 6 bases from J, the junction contained 7 bases not matched to a gene. Germline V gene lookup returns CDR1 MNHEY and CDR2 SMNVEV (reference sequence). The length of the CDR3 is 14 residues. CDR3 amino acids: CASSPRQGGAEAFF. The CDR3 bases are TGTGCCAGCAGTCCAAGACAGGGGGGAGCTGAAGCTTTCTTT.

This clone was seen just once. V is TRBV6-1 and J is TRBJ2-7, with a possible D match to TRBD2 (5 bases). V lost 0 bases, J lost 4 bases, and 16 bases lay in between. This CDR3 region has 16 residues. From germline, CDR1 is MNHNS and CDR2 SASEGT. CDR3 sequence reads: CASSEAQVRSGYEQYF. In DNA form, the CDR3 reads TGTGCCAGCAGTGAAGCGCAGGTCCGGTCGGGATACGAGCAGTACTTC.

The sample holds one count of this clone. This rearrangement joins TRBV7-9 to TRBJ2-5; D possibly corresponds to TRBD2 (5 bases). Trimming stripped 7 bases from V and 0 bases from J, with 15 bases between. CDR3 length: 15 residues. The germline V gene encodes CDR1 SEHNR and CDR2 FQNEAQ (reference sequence). The CDR3 spells CASIKPVGDQETQYF. CDR3 sequence (DNA): TGTGCCAGCATCAAGCCCGTCGGGGACCAAGAGACCCAGTACTTC.

This chain joins TRBV6-1 and TRBJ1-2; 7 nucleotides align to TRBD1. The CDR3 is 14 residues long. Germline trimming cut 6 bases from V and 5 bases from J; bases unmatched to any gene: 9. Germline-derived CDR1 and CDR2 are MNHNS and SASEGT. CDR3 amino acids: CASRARQGTYGYTF. The CDR3, as DNA: TGTGCCAGCAGGGCGAGACAGGGCACTTATGGCTACACCTTC.